A selection of T cell receptor beta chains follows, all from one sample in a study of radiation and T cells in renal cell carcinoma. Clones were read by immunoSEQ multiplex PCR, and TCRdb kept only the in-frame ones, dropping some. The data hold some 46,000 clones, with 82% observed a single time. Here the sequenced sample was blood, taken from a patient whose treatment included radiotherapy and nephrectomy. These receptors were taken from a woman in her sixties or seventies with renal cell carcinoma. Both conserved end residues are part of each CDR3. D genes are given only for firm matches.

d_gene: NA; j_gene: TRBJ2-3; v_gene: TRBV6-1; CDR3aa: CASSESRSGISTDTQYF; CDR3nt: TGTGCCAGCAGTGAAAGCCGTTCAGGGATTAGCACAGATACGCAGTATTTT
d_gene: TRBD1; j_gene: TRBJ1-4; v_gene: TRBV19; CDR3aa: CASSPWDSAWGEKLFF; CDR3nt: TGTGCCAGTAGTCCGTGGGACAGCGCTTGGGGTGAAAAACTGTTTTTT
d_gene: TRBD1; j_gene: TRBJ1-2; v_gene: TRBV25-1; CDR3aa: CASSEGTGGFYGYTF; CDR3nt: TGTGCCAGCAGTGAGGGGACAGGGGGTTTTTATGGCTACACCTTC
d_gene: NA; j_gene: TRBJ1-5; v_gene: TRBV27; CDR3aa: CASSRRPGNQPQHF; CDR3nt: TGTGCCAGCAGCCGGAGGCCTGGCAATCAGCCCCAGCATTTT
d_gene: NA; j_gene: TRBJ1-4; v_gene: TRBV6-1; CDR3aa: CASSETRWGRGEEKLFF; CDR3nt: TGTGCCAGCAGTGAGACGCGATGGGGCCGGGGGGAGGAAAAACTGTTTTTT
d_gene: NA; j_gene: TRBJ2-4; v_gene: TRBV29-1; CDR3aa: CSAHGARNIQYF; CDR3nt: TGCAGCGCTCATGGAGCGCGAAACATTCAGTACTTC
d_gene: NA; j_gene: TRBJ2-5; v_gene: TRBV5-6; CDR3aa: CASSLGAGLKTQYF; CDR3nt: TGTGCCAGCAGCCTGGGGGCGGGTTTGAAGACCCAGTACTTC
d_gene: TRBD1; j_gene: TRBJ2-1; v_gene: TRBV7-9; CDR3aa: CASSPTEGTGVDEQFF; CDR3nt: TGTGCCAGCAGCCCCACTGAAGGGACAGGGGTTGATGAGCAGTTCTTC
d_gene: NA; j_gene: TRBJ2-3; v_gene: TRBV27; CDR3aa: CASSLLPWDTQYF; CDR3nt: TGTGCCAGCAGTTTGCTCCCCTGGGATACGCAGTATTTT
d_gene: TRBD1; j_gene: TRBJ1-2; v_gene: TRBV6-5; CDR3aa: CASSFKTGFYGYTF; CDR3nt: TGTGCCAGCAGTTTTAAGACAGGGTTCTATGGCTACACCTTC
d_gene: NA; j_gene: TRBJ1-2; v_gene: TRBV19; CDR3aa: CASSFDQPPGYTF; CDR3nt: TGTGCCAGTAGTTTCGACCAGCCCCCTGGCTACACCTTC
d_gene: NA; j_gene: TRBJ1-2; v_gene: TRBV5-1; CDR3aa: CASSQGPTGTLYGYTF; CDR3nt: TGCGCCAGCAGCCAGGGCCCGACGGGGACCCTTTATGGCTACACCTTC
d_gene: NA; j_gene: TRBJ2-5; v_gene: TRBV11-2; CDR3aa: CASTPGVGAQETQYF; CDR3nt: TGTGCCAGCACCCCGGGGGTAGGGGCTCAAGAGACCCAGTACTTC
d_gene: TRBD1; j_gene: TRBJ1-3; v_gene: TRBV9; CDR3aa: CASSVGGTGFSGNTIYF; CDR3nt: TGTGCCAGCAGCGTAGGAGGGACAGGCTTCTCTGGAAACACCATATATTTT
d_gene: NA; j_gene: TRBJ2-5; v_gene: TRBV9; CDR3aa: CASSVGWRHTQETQYF; CDR3nt: TGTGCCAGCAGCGTAGGGTGGCGCCACACCCAAGAGACCCAGTACTTC
d_gene: NA; j_gene: TRBJ1-2; v_gene: TRBV18; CDR3aa: CASSLSRGDGGYTF; CDR3nt: TGTGCCAGCTCCCTATCCCGCGGGGATGGGGGCTACACCTTC
d_gene: TRBD1; j_gene: TRBJ1-2; v_gene: TRBV19; CDR3aa: CASTPPPGTGADYGYTF; CDR3nt: TGTGCCAGTACACCCCCGCCTGGGACAGGAGCCGACTATGGCTACACCTTC
d_gene: NA; j_gene: TRBJ2-6; v_gene: TRBV7-3; CDR3aa: CASSLGSGLSPGGANVLTF; CDR3nt: TGTGCCAGCAGCTTAGGGTCAGGGCTATCCCCGGGTGGGGCCAACGTCCTGACTTTC
d_gene: NA; j_gene: TRBJ2-3; v_gene: TRBV5-4; CDR3aa: CASSLNELGTQYF; CDR3nt: TGTGCCAGCAGCCTTAACGAGTTGGGTACGCAGTATTTT
d_gene: TRBD1; j_gene: TRBJ1-5; v_gene: TRBV18; CDR3aa: CASSPRGLPAGNQPQHF; CDR3nt: TGTGCCAGCTCACCGAGGGGGCTTCCAGCCGGCAATCAGCCCCAGCATTTT
d_gene: NA; j_gene: TRBJ1-2; v_gene: TRBV9; CDR3aa: CASSVQGGDGYTF; CDR3nt: TGTGCCAGCAGCGTACAGGGCGGAGATGGCTACACCTTC
d_gene: NA; j_gene: TRBJ2-2; v_gene: TRBV6-1; CDR3aa: CASSAIRGTGELFF; CDR3nt: TGTGCCAGCAGTGCAATCAGGGGCACCGGGGAGCTGTTTTTT
d_gene: TRBD1; j_gene: TRBJ1-2; v_gene: TRBV5-1; CDR3aa: CASSPDRIYGYTF; CDR3nt: TGCGCCAGCAGCCCGGACAGGATCTATGGCTACACCTTC